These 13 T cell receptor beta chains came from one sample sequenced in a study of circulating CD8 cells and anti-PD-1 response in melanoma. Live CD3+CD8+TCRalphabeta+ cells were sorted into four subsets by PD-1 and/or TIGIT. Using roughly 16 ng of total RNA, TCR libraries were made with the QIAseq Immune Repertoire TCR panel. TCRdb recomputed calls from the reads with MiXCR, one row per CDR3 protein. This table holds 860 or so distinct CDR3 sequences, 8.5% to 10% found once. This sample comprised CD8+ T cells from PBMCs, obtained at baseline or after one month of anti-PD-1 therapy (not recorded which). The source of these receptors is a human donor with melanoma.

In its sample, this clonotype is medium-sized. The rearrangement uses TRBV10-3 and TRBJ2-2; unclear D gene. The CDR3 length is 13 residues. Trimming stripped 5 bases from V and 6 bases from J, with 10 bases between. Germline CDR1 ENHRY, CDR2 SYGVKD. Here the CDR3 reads CAISFNHPGELFF. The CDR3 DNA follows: TGTGCCATCAGTTTTAATCATCCCGGGGAGCTGTTTTTT.

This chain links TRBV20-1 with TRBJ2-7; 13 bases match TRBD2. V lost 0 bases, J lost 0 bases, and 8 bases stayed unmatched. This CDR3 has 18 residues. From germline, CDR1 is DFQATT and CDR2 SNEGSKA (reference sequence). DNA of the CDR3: TGCAGTGCTAGAGATCCCACACTAGCGGGAGGGGACTCCTACGAGCAGTACTTC. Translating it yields CSARDPTLAGGDSYEQYF.

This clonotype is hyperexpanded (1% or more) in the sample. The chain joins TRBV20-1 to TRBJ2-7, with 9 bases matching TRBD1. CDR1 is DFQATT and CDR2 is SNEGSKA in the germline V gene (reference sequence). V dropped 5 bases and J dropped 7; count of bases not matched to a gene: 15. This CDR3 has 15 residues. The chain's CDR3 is CSAQEGTGRILEQYF. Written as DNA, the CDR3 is TGCAGTGCTCAGGAGGGGACAGGGCGAATCTTAGAGCAGTACTTC.

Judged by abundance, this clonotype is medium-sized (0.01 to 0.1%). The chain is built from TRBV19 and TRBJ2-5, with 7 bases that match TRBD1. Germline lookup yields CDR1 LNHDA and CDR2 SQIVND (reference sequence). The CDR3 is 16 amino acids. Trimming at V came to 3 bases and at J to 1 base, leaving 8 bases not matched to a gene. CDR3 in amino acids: CASSIGDRVIQETQYF. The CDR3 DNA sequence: TGTGCCAGTAGTATTGGAGACAGGGTGATCCAAGAGACCCAGTACTTC.

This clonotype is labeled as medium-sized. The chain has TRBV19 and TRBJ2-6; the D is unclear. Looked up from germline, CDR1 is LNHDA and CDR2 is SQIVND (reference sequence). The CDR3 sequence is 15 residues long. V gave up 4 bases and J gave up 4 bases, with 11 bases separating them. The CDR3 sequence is CASSTGFFGANVLTF. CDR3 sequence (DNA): TGTGCCAGTAGTACGGGTTTCTTCGGGGCCAACGTCCTGACTTTC.

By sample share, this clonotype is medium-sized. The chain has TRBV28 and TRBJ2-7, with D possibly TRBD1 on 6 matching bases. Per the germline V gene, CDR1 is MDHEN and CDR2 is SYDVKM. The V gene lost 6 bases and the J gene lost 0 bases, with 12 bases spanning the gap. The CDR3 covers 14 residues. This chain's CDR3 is CASSLTGSSYEQYF. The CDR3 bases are TGTGCCAGCAGCTTAACAGGGAGCTCCTACGAGCAGTACTTC.

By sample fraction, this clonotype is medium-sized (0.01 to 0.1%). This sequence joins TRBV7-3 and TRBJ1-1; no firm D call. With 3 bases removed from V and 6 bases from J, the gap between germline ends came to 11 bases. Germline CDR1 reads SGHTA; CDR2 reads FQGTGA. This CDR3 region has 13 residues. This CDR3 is CASSFVGGAEAFF. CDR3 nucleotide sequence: TGTGCCAGCAGCTTCGTCGGAGGCGCTGAAGCTTTCTTT.

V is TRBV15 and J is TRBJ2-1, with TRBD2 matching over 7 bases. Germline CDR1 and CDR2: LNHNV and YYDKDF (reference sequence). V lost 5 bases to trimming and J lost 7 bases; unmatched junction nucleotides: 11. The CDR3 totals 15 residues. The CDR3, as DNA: TGTGCCACCAGCGTAACTAGCGAGATCGCAAATGAGCAGTTCTTC. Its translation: CATSVTSEIANEQFF. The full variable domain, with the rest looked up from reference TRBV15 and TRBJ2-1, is DAMVIQNPRYQVTQFGKPVTLSCSQTLNHNVMYWYQQKSSQAPKLLFHYYDKDFNNEADTPDNFQSRRPNTSFCFLDIRSPGLGDTAMYLCATSVTSEIANEQFFGPGTRLTVL.

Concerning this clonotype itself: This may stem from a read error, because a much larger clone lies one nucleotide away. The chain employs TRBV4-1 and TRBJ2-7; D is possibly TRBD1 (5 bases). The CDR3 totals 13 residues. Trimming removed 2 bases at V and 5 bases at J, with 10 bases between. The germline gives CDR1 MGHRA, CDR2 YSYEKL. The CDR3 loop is CASSQLGADEQYF. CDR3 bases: TGCGCCAGCAGCCAACTAGGGGCCGACGAGCAGTACTTC.

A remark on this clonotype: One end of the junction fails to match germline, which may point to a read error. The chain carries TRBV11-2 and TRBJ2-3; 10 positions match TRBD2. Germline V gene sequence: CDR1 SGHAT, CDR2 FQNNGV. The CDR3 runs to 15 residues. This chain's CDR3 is CAGSRTSGSTDTQYF. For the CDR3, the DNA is TGTGCCGGCAGCCGGACTAGCGGTAGCACAGATACGCAGTATTTT.

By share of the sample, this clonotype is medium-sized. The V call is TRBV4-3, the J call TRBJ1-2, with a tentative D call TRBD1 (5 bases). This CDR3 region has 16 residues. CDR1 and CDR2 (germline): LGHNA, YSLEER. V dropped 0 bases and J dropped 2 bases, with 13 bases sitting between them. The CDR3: CASSQEVGTLNYGYTF. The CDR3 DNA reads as TGCGCCAGCAGCCAAGAGGTCGGGACGCTCAACTATGGCTACACCTTC.

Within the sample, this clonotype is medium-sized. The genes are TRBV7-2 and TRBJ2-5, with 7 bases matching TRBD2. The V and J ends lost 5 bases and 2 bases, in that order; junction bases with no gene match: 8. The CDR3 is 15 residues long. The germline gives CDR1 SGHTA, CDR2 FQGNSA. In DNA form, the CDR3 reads TGTGCCAGCAGCCACGAGCGGGGCCTTCAAGAGACCCAGTACTTC. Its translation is CASSHERGLQETQYF.

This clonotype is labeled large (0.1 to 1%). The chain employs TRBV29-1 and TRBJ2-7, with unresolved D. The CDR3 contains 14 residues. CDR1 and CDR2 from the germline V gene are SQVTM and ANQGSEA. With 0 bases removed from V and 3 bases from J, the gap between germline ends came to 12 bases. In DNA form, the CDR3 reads TGCAGCGTTGAAGATCCTGGCAGATACTACGAGCAGTACTTC. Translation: CSVEDPGRYYEQYF.